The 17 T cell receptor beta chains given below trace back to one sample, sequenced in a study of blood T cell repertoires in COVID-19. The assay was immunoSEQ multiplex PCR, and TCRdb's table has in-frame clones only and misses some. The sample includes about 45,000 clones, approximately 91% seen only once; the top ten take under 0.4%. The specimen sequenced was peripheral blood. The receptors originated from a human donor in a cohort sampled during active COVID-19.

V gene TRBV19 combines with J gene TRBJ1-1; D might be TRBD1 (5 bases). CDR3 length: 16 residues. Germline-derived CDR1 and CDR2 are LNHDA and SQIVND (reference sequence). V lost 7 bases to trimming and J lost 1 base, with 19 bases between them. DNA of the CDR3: TGTGCCAGTACACCAAGCGGGGGGATAGGGAACACTGAAGCTTTCTTT. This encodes CASTPSGGIGNTEAFF.

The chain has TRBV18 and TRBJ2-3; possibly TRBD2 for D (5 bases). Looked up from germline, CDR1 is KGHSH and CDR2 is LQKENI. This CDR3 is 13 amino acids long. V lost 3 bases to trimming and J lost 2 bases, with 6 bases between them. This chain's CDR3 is CASSPGVTDTQYF. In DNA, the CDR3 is TGTGCCAGCTCACCCGGGGTCACAGATACGCAGTATTTT.

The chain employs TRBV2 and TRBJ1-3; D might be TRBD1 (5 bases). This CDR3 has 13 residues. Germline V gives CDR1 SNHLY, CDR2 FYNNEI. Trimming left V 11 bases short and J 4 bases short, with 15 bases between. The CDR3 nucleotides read TGTGCCGGGGGAGGGGTCGGCGGAAACACCATATATTTT. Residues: CAGGGVGGNTIYF.

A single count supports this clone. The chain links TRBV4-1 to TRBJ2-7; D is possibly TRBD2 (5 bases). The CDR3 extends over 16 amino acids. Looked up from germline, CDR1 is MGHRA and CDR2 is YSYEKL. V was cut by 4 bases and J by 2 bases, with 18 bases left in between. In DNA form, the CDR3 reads TGCGCCAGCAGCCCGGTAAGGGTCTGGGGAGCCTACGAGCAGTACTTC. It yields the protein CASSPVRVWGAYEQYF.

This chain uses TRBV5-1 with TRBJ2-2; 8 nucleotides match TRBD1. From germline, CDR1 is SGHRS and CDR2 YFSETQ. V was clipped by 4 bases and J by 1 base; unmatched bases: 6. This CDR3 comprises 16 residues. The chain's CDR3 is CASSPGDRQNTGELFF. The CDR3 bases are TGCGCCAGCAGCCCGGGGGACAGGCAGAACACCGGGGAGCTGTTTTTT.

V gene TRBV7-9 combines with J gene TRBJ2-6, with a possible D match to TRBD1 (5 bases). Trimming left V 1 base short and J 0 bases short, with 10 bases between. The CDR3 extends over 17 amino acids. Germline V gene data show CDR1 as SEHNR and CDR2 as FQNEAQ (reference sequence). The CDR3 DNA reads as TGTGCCAGCAGCTTAGGGCAGGGTATCTCTGGGGCCAACGTCCTGACTTTC. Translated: CASSLGQGISGANVLTF.

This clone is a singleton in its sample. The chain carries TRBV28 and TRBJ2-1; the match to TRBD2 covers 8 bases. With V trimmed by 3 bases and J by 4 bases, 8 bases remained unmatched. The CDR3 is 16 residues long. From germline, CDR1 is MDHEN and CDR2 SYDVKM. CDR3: CASSLGGGSLYNEQFF. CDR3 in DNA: TGTGCCAGCAGTTTGGGCGGGGGGTCTCTATACAATGAGCAGTTCTTC.

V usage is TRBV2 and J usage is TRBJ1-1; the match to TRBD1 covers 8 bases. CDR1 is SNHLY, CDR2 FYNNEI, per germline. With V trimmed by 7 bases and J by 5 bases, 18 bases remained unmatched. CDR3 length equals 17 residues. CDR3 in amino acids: CASTQTGQGLLGTEAFF. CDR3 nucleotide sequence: TGTGCCAGCACCCAAACTGGACAGGGCCTTCTGGGGACTGAAGCTTTCTTT. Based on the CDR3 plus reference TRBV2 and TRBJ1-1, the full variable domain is EPEVTQTPSHQVTQMGQEVILRCVPISNHLYFYWYRQILGQKVEFLVSFYNNEISEKSEIFDDQFSVERPDGSNFTLKIRSTKLEDSAMYFCASTQTGQGLLGTEAFFGQGTRLTVV.

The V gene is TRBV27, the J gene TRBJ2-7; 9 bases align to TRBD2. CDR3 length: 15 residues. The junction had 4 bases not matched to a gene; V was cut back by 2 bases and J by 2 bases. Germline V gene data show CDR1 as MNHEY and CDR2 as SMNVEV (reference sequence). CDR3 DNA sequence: TGTGCCAGCAGTTTAACTAGCGGGCATACCTACGAGCAGTACTTC. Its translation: CASSLTSGHTYEQYF.

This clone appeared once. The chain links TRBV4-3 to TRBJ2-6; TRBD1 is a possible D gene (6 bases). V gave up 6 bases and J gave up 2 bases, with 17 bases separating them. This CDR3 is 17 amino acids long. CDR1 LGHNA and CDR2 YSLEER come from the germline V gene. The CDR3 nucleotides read TGCGCCAGCAGACTGAATCCTCAGGGGACTGGGGCCAACGTCCTGACTTTC. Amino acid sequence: CASRLNPQGTGANVLTF.

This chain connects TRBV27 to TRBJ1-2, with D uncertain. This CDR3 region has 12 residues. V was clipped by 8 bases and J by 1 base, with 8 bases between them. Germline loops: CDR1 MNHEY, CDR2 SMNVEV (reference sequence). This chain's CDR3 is CASRAGNYGYTF. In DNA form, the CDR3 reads TGTGCCAGCCGTGCGGGTAACTATGGCTACACCTTC.

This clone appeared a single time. The CDR3 sequence is CASRYRESEEQYF. Written as DNA, the CDR3 is TGTGCCAGCAGATACAGGGAGTCTGAAGAGCAGTACTTC. The chain is built from TRBV6-5 and TRBJ2-7; tentative D call: TRBD1 (6 bases). This CDR3 spans 13 amino acids. Germline CDR1 reads MNHEY; CDR2 reads SVGAGI. Trimming removed 6 bases from V and 7 bases from J, with 16 bases in between.

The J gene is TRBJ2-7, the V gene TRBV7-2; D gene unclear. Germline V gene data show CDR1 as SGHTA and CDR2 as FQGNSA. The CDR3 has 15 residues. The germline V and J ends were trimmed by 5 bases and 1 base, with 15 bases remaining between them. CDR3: CASSRSLGQSYEQYF. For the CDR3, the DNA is TGTGCCAGCAGCCGCTCCCTTGGGCAATCCTACGAGCAGTACTTC.

The CDR3 sequence is CAISDPQGADTEAFF. CDR3 bases: TGTGCCATCAGTGACCCACAGGGGGCGGACACTGAAGCTTTCTTT. The V gene is TRBV10-3, the J gene TRBJ1-1, with TRBD1 identical over 9 bases. The CDR3 contains 15 residues. Germline V gene data show CDR1 as ENHRY and CDR2 as SYGVKD. J lost 3 bases, V lost 3 bases, and 5 bases had no gene match.

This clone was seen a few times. The CDR3 protein is CASSYSGTGVYEQYF. CDR3 sequence (DNA): TGTGCCAGCAGTTACTCTGGGACAGGAGTCTACGAGCAGTACTTC. The gene calls are TRBV6-6 and TRBJ2-7; 8 nucleotides match TRBD1. The V gene end was trimmed by 0 bases and the J gene end by 3 bases; junction bases not matched to a gene: 4. This CDR3 has 15 amino acids. From germline, CDR1 is MNHNY and CDR2 SVGAGI (reference sequence).

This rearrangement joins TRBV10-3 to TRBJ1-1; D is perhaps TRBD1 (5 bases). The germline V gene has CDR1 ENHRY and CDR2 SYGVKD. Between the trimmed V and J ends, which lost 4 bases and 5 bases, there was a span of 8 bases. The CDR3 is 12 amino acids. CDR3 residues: CAISVGGTEAFF. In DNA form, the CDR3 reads TGTGCCATCAGTGTGGGGGGGACTGAAGCTTTCTTT.

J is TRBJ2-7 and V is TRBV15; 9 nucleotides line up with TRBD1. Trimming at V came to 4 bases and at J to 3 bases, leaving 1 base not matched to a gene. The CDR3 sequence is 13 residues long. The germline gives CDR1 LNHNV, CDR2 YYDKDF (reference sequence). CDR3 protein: CATSMGQGYEQYF. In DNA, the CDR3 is TGTGCCACCAGCATGGGACAGGGCTACGAGCAGTACTTC.